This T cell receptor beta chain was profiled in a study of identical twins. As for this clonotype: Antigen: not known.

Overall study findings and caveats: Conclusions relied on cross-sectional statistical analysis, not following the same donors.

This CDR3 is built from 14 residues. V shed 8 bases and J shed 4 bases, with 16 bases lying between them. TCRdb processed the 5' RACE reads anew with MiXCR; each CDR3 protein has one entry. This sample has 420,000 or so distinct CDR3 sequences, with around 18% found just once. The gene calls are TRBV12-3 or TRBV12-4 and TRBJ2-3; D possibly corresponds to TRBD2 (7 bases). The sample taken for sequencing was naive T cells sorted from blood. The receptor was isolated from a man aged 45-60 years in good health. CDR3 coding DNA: TGTGCCAGCGGTCGGGGGGCCGTTTCAGATACGCAGTATTTT. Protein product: CASGRGAVSDTQYF.